Listed here is a single TCR beta chain. The antigen is undetermined. The data are from a study of OX40 agonist ivuxolimab in advanced cancers. The study's findings and limits: Relatively little clonal expansion, among the lowest observed, appeared in partial responders at 0.1-3.0 mg/kg.

The V end was cut by 6 bases, the J end by 8 bases, with 11 bases between. Germline V gene lookup returns CDR1 SNHLY and CDR2 FYNNEI. This CDR3 is 13 amino acids long. Profiling relied on immunoSEQ multiplex PCR, and the TCRdb table lists in-frame clones only, not all of them. The table includes approximately 26,000 clones, approximately 91% detected once. This TCR derives from an adult with an advanced solid tumor such as melanoma, head and neck, liver or kidney cancer. The chain joins TRBV2 to TRBJ1-6; D is ambiguous. Sequenced material: CD4+ or CD8+ T cells sorted from blood, taken in a trial of the OX40 agonist ivuxolimab. In nucleotides, the CDR3 is TGTGCCAGCAGGCCAGAGCCCTATTCACCCCTCCACTTT. Amino acid sequence: CASRPEPYSPLHF.